The TCR beta chain under discussion was sequenced for a study of T cell responses to AZD1222 COVID-19 vaccine. Overall study results and limits: In a largely white British group with more females than males, clonal diversity was possibly underestimated. When two AZD1222 doses had been given, Spike-specific TCR breadth and depth rose. Only a handful of AZD1222 recipients were seropositive at baseline. Reportedly, nearly half of unique spike TCRs recognized epitopes outside B.1.351/B.1.1.7 mutations.

Remarks on this clone: Its target is unknown.

Measured with immunoSEQ multiplex PCR; TCRdb has only the in-frame clones, and not every one. The sample has more than 95,000 clones, around 88% seen once. The clonotype was recovered from an adult in good health. The source material was peripheral blood, sampled on day 0 of MenACWY control vaccination.

The CDR3 spells CASSLSGQSSTDTQYF. The DNA of the CDR3 is TGTGCCAGCAGCTTATCCGGACAGTCTAGCACAGATACGCAGTATTTT. The chain recombines TRBV7-3 with TRBJ2-3; tentative D call: TRBD1 (6 bases). The germline V gene encodes CDR1 SGHTA and CDR2 FQGTGA. The CDR3 has 16 amino acids. The V end was cut by 2 bases, the J end by 0 bases, with 12 bases between. Full variable domain (missing parts from reference TRBV7-3 and TRBJ2-3): GAGVSQTPSNKVTEKGKYVELRCDPISGHTALYWYRQSLGQGPEFLIYFQGTGAADDSGLPNDRFFAVRPEGSVSTLKIQRTERGDSAVYLCASSLSGQSSTDTQYFGPGTRLTVL.